The 11 T cell receptor beta chains below all came from one sample that was sequenced in a study of blood T cell repertoires in COVID-19. Sequenced by immunoSEQ multiplex PCR; TCRdb stores in-frame clones only, minus some. The table includes 45,000 to 65,000 clones, approximately 90% detected once. Sequencing input: peripheral blood. All receptors come from a man aged 50 or older with acute or convalescent COVID-19.

The chain couples TRBV18 to TRBJ2-7, with 8 nucleotides matching TRBD2. The CDR3 extends over 16 amino acids. V dropped 3 bases and J dropped 0; count of bases not matched to a gene: 7. The V gene's germline CDR1 is KGHSH and CDR2 LQKENI. The CDR3 DNA follows: TGTGCCAGCTCACCTACTAGCGGAACCTTCTCCTACGAGCAGTACTTC. This codes for CASSPTSGTFSYEQYF.

The rearrangement links TRBV24-1 to TRBJ2-3, with D tentatively TRBD2 (6 bases). V lost 0 bases, J lost 6 bases, and 15 bases lay in between. The CDR3 totals 16 residues. CDR1 is KGHDR and CDR2 is SFDVKD in the germline V gene. CDR3 in amino acids: CATSDLRTGGGDTQYF. The CDR3 DNA reads as TGTGCCACCAGTGATTTGCGGACGGGTGGGGGGGATACGCAGTATTTT.

J is TRBJ2-1 and V is TRBV3-1 (or the pseudogene TRBV3-2); D unresolved. This CDR3 spans 13 amino acids. Trimming removed 1 base from V and 10 bases from J, with 11 bases in between. CDR1 LGHDT and CDR2 YNNKEL come from the germline V gene (reference sequence). The CDR3 spells CASSQVSVVEQFF. The CDR3 coding sequence is TGTGCCAGCAGCCAAGTATCGGTGGTGGAGCAGTTCTTC.

J is TRBJ1-2 and V is TRBV6-2 or TRBV6-3; possibly TRBD1 for D (5 bases). The V gene lost 4 bases and the J gene lost 11 bases, with 14 bases spanning the gap. This CDR3 is 12 amino acids long. Looked up from germline, CDR1 is MNHEY and CDR2 is SVGEGT. CDR3 sequence (DNA): TGTGCCAGCAGTTCTTTATTCCAGGGATACACCTTC. Its translation: CASSSLFQGYTF.

The chain links TRBV5-4 to TRBJ2-5; TRBD2 matches at 9 bases. The V gene's germline CDR1 is SGHNT and CDR2 YYREEE (reference sequence). J gave up 4 bases and V 1 base, and 5 bases lay outside the gene matches. The CDR3 is made up of 15 amino acids. Here the CDR3 reads CASSLMGGRGETQYF. CDR3 bases: TGTGCCAGCAGCTTGATGGGCGGGAGGGGAGAGACCCAGTACTTC.

This chain links TRBV6-7 with TRBJ2-1, with 7 bases fitting TRBD2. TRBV6-7 is an ORF, with its function uncertain. The CDR3 is 17 residues long. V was clipped by 0 bases and J by 5 bases; unmatched bases: 10. CDR3 in DNA: TGTGCCAGCAGTTACTCGTGGGAGGGAGGTCCCGACAATGAGCAGTTCTTC. This codes for CASSYSWEGGPDNEQFF.

The J gene is TRBJ1-2, the V gene TRBV11-2, with TRBD1 identical over 8 bases. V lost 5 bases to trimming and J lost 7 bases; unmatched junction nucleotides: 9. The CDR3 covers 14 residues. Germline loops: CDR1 SGHAT, CDR2 FQNNGV. The CDR3 loop is CASSPYRDRTGYTF. CDR3 nucleotide sequence: TGTGCCAGCAGCCCCTACCGGGACAGGACTGGCTACACCTTC.

This rearrangement joins TRBV6-2 or TRBV6-3 to TRBJ2-3; the D gene is possibly TRBD1 (5 bases). V lost 3 bases, J lost 2 bases, and 15 bases lay in between. CDR1 and CDR2 (germline): MNHEY, SVGEGT. The CDR3 totals 16 residues. The chain's CDR3 is CASSYSDRVYTDTQYF. The CDR3 region has the DNA TGTGCCAGCAGTTATTCCGACAGAGTCTACACAGATACGCAGTATTTT.

V and J are TRBV7-9 and TRBJ1-1; TRBD1 matches at 7 bases. After removal of 3 bases from V and 1 base from J, the junction contained 8 bases not matched to a gene. Per germline, CDR1 SEHNR and CDR2 FQNEAQ (reference sequence). The CDR3 consists of 16 residues. The CDR3 nucleotides read TGTGCCAGCAGCTTTTTAGGGGGCGCTGGGAACACTGAAGCTTTCTTT. It yields the protein CASSFLGGAGNTEAFF.

The chain couples TRBV30 to TRBJ2-7; TRBD1 matches at 8 bases. CDR3 length: 14 residues. The germline CDR1 and CDR2 sequences are GTSNPN and SVGIG (reference sequence). After removal of 3 bases from V and 3 bases from J, the junction contained 7 bases not matched to a gene. CDR3 sequence reads: CAWSPWTGSYEQYF. For the CDR3, the DNA is TGTGCCTGGAGCCCATGGACAGGGAGCTACGAGCAGTACTTC.

This CDR3 is CASSVKTGTSGSWEQYF. In nucleotides, the CDR3 is TGTGCCAGCAGTGTCAAAACCGGGACTAGCGGGAGTTGGGAGCAGTACTTC. The chain is built from TRBV6-1 and TRBJ2-7, with 14 bases that match TRBD2. The CDR3 runs 17 residues. Germline CDR1 is MNHNS and CDR2 is SASEGT. Trimming at V came to 4 bases and at J to 7 bases, leaving 12 bases not matched to a gene.